This TCR beta chain was retrieved from a study of blood T cell repertoires in COVID-19. Study in general: Whether acute or convalescent, the COVID-19 samples came from the United States, Italy and Spain. T cells, B-cell-depleted T cells, or PBMCs provided the cDNA or gDNA that served as material.

The data were produced by immunoSEQ multiplex PCR, yet TCRdb's version contains in-frame clones alone and is incomplete. The data hold about 140,000 clones, with almost 90% observed a single time. Germline CDR1 is KGHDR and CDR2 is SFDVKD. This CDR3 is built from 13 residues. V lost 5 bases and J 5 bases, leaving 9 bases between the germline ends. The sequenced sample consisted of peripheral blood. The sequence came from a woman aged 60 to 75 with acute or convalescent COVID-19. V is TRBV24-1 and J is TRBJ1-5; D remains unclear. The CDR3 coding sequence is TGTGCCACCAGTGGGTTAACAGATCAGCCCCAGCATTTT. Amino acid sequence: CATSGLTDQPQHF.